The 32 T cell receptor beta chains below were found in one sample sequenced in a study of a mutant IDH1 vaccine in newly diagnosed glioma. Time point denoted: week 35, safety follow-up. Doses consisted of 300 ug of mutant IDH1 20-mer peptide each, paired with topical imiquimod. The assay was immunoSEQ multiplex PCR, and TCRdb's table has in-frame clones only and misses some. The sample holds tens of thousands of clones, about 79% seen once. Their cognate antigens are unknown. This specimen consisted of PBMCs, obtained from a glioma patient whose treatment included an IDH1 peptide vaccine. The receptors originated from a man aged 40-50 years with glioma.

In this sample, this clone turned up once. J is TRBJ1-5 and V is TRBV7-8; D is uncertain. This CDR3 comprises 15 residues. CDR1 is SGHVS, CDR2 FQNEAQ, per germline. Trimming took 1 base from V and 0 from J, leaving 7 bases between them. CDR3 sequence reads: CASSLGGSSNQPQHF. The CDR3 DNA follows: TGTGCCAGCAGCTTAGGTGGGTCTAGCAATCAGCCCCAGCATTTT.

Here the CDR3 reads CASRNSRDSNGQETQYF. CDR3 nucleotide sequence: TGCGCCAGCAGAAATAGCCGGGACAGTAATGGTCAAGAGACCCAGTACTTC. The chain uses TRBV5-1 and TRBJ2-5, with 7 bases fitting TRBD1. The V and J ends lost 5 bases and 2 bases, in that order; junction bases with no gene match: 15. Germline values: CDR1 SGHRS, CDR2 YFSETQ. CDR3 length: 17 residues.

This clone was counted a few times. The CDR3 protein is CASSPGPVGPLYGYTF. DNA for the CDR3: TGTGCCAGTAGTCCGGGGCCCGTCGGACCCCTCTATGGCTACACCTTC. The V gene is TRBV19, the J gene TRBJ1-2, with D perhaps matching TRBD1 (5 bases). The CDR3 is 16 amino acids. CDR1 LNHDA and CDR2 SQIVND come from the germline V gene (reference sequence). Trimming removed 5 bases from V and 4 bases from J, with 20 bases in between.

The CDR3 DNA reads as TGTGCCAGCAGCACCCAACAGCGAACGAACACTGAAGCTTTCTTT. It encodes CASSTQQRTNTEAFF. V is TRBV21-1 and J is TRBJ1-1. TRBV21-1 has pseudogene status. This CDR3 has 15 amino acids.

V usage is TRBV5-1 and J usage is TRBJ2-3; TRBD1 matches at 10 bases. The CDR3 loop spans 15 amino acids. Germline CDR1 reads SGHRS; CDR2 reads YFSETQ. Trimming cost V 3 bases and J 2 bases; bases outside gene matches: 3. The CDR3 DNA reads as TGCGCCAGCAGCTCAGGGACAGGGGACACAGATACGCAGTATTTT. It yields the protein CASSSGTGDTDTQYF. Supplemented by reference TRBV5-1 and TRBJ2-3, the full variable domain reads KAGVTQTPRYLIKTRGQQVTLSCSPISGHRSVSWYQQTPGQGLQFLFEYFSETQRNKGNFPGRFSGRQFSNSRSEMNVSTLELGDSALYLCASSSGTGDTDTQYFGPGTRLTVL.

This clone was counted between two and nine times. The rearrangement links TRBV6-5 to TRBJ1-1; possible D gene TRBD1, 5 bases. This CDR3 spans 12 amino acids. Trimming left V 8 bases short and J 5 bases short, with 12 bases between. Germline V gene lookup returns CDR1 MNHEY and CDR2 SVGAGI. The CDR3 DNA reads as TGTGCCAGCGGGTCAGGGAGGACTGAAGCTTTCTTT. It yields the protein CASGSGRTEAFF.

This clone appeared a few times. The V call is TRBV29-1, the J call TRBJ1-1; 9 nucleotides align to TRBD1. J gave up 2 bases and V 7 bases, and 5 bases lay outside the gene matches. CDR1 and CDR2 from the germline V gene are SQVTM and ANQGSEA. The length of the CDR3 is 13 residues. CDR3 amino acids: CSATTGGNTEAFF. In DNA form, the CDR3 reads TGCAGCGCCACGACAGGGGGTAACACTGAAGCTTTCTTT.

The V gene is TRBV11-3, the J gene TRBJ2-5; no firm D call. Germline values: CDR1 SGHNT, CDR2 YENEEA. The V gene lost 8 bases and the J gene lost 4 bases, with 5 bases spanning the gap. The CDR3 extends over 10 amino acids. CDR3 nucleotide sequence: TGTGCCAGCGGCGGAGAGACCCAGTACTTC. It specifies CASGGETQYF.

The chain uses TRBV7-2 and TRBJ2-7, with unresolved D. The length of the CDR3 is 13 residues. V was clipped by 5 bases and J by 5 bases, with 13 bases between them. Per germline, CDR1 SGHTA and CDR2 FQGNSA. The CDR3 reads CASSRRDRDEQYV. CDR3 DNA sequence: TGTGCCAGCAGCCGCCGAGACCGCGACGAGCAGTACGTC.

This clone was counted only a few times. The rearrangement joins TRBV19 to TRBJ1-2; D ambiguous. Between the trimmed V and J ends, which lost 3 bases and 9 bases, there was a span of 11 bases. The CDR3 has 12 amino acids. From germline, CDR1 is LNHDA and CDR2 SQIVND (reference sequence). The DNA of the CDR3 is TGTGCCAGTAGTATCGGGGAGGGAAGCTACACCTTC. Amino acids: CASSIGEGSYTF.

The sample holds one count of this clone. The chain uses TRBV5-5 and TRBJ2-7; possibly TRBD2 for D (6 bases). Deletions cut 3 bases from V and 2 bases from J, with 15 bases between. The CDR3 consists of 15 residues. From germline, CDR1 is SGHKS and CDR2 YYEKEE (reference sequence). CDR3 protein: CASSWEVSVAYEQYF. CDR3 coding DNA: TGTGCCAGCAGCTGGGAGGTGTCGGTAGCCTACGAGCAGTACTTC.

The chain combines TRBV5-4 with TRBJ2-1, with 7 bases identical to TRBD2. V trimming: 2 bases; J trimming: 8 bases; junction bases outside the gene matches: 13. The CDR3 runs 16 residues. CDR1 is SGHNT, CDR2 YYREEE, per germline (reference sequence). The CDR3 sequence: CASSFLPGGGFDEQFF. The CDR3 DNA follows: TGTGCCAGCAGCTTTCTCCCAGGCGGGGGTTTCGATGAGCAGTTCTTC.

V usage is TRBV6-9 and J usage is TRBJ1-2, with a weak D call TRBD1 (6 bases). CDR1 and CDR2 (germline): MNHGY, SVAAGI. The CDR3 spans 15 residues. V lost 10 bases to trimming and J lost 0 bases, with 18 bases between them. CDR3 residues: CAMPINRAANYGYTF. Written as DNA, the CDR3 is TGTGCCATGCCCATAAACAGGGCGGCTAACTATGGCTACACCTTC.

The chain has TRBV18 and TRBJ1-1, with no clear D. This CDR3 comprises 12 residues. V lost 3 bases and J lost 8, with 10 bases in between. CDR1 KGHSH and CDR2 LQKENI come from the germline V gene. The DNA of the CDR3 is TGTGCCAGCTCACCCTTTGGACTCGAAGCTTTCTTT. It codes for CASSPFGLEAFF.

The chain links TRBV27 to TRBJ2-6, with D unclear. This CDR3 spans 17 amino acids. Trimming removed 5 bases at V and 0 bases at J, with 14 bases between. CDR1 and CDR2 (germline): MNHEY, SMNVEV (reference sequence). DNA of the CDR3: TGTGCCAGCAGTATGGGCCAGGTCTACTCTGGGGCCAACGTCCTGACTTTC. Protein: CASSMGQVYSGANVLTF.

This clone came up a few times. The chain combines TRBV4-3 with TRBJ1-1; tentatively, D is TRBD1 (5 bases). The CDR3 extends over 15 amino acids. CDR1 is LGHNA and CDR2 is YSLEER in the germline V gene. Trimming shortened V by 0 bases and J by 3 bases, and 11 bases separated the two germline ends. This chain's CDR3 is CASSQDYGHDTEAFF. The CDR3 nucleotides are TGCGCCAGCAGCCAAGACTACGGACACGACACTGAAGCTTTCTTT.

The rearrangement joins TRBV5-1 to TRBJ2-3, with TRBD2 matching 7 bases. Germline assignment: CDR1 SGHRS and CDR2 YFSETQ. There are 15 residues in the CDR3. V lost 2 bases to trimming and J lost 0 bases; unmatched junction nucleotides: 3. The CDR3 here is CASSFGGSSTDTQYF. Here the CDR3 DNA reads TGCGCCAGCAGCTTCGGGGGGTCTAGCACAGATACGCAGTATTTT.

This chain connects TRBV6-1 to TRBJ2-7; 7 bases match TRBD1. V dropped 6 bases and J dropped 2; count of bases not matched to a gene: 4. The CDR3 is 13 residues long. CDR1 and CDR2 (germline): MNHNS, SASEGT. CDR3 residues: CASSLQGAYEQYF. CDR3 nucleotides: TGTGCCAGCAGCCTTCAGGGGGCCTACGAGCAGTACTTC.

This chain connects TRBV18 to TRBJ1-1; no definite D call. This CDR3 has 13 residues. V was cut by 3 bases and J by 0 bases, with 5 bases left in between. Germline V lookup: CDR1 KGHSH, CDR2 LQKENI. The CDR3, as DNA: TGTGCCAGCTCACCCGGGATGAACACTGAAGCTTTCTTT. Residues: CASSPGMNTEAFF.

J is TRBJ1-2 and V is TRBV15; D perhaps matches TRBD1 (6 bases). Germline values: CDR1 LNHNV, CDR2 YYDKDF (reference sequence). Trimming cost V 5 bases and J 5 bases, with 15 bases left between them. The CDR3 covers 14 residues. The CDR3 loop reads CATSPRGGNYGYTF. CDR3 coding DNA: TGTGCCACCAGCCCCCGCGGGGGCAATTATGGCTACACCTTC.

The chain joins TRBV5-4 to TRBJ2-1, with D maybe TRBD1 (6 bases). The CDR3 contains 15 residues. V was clipped by 1 base and J by 5 bases, with 13 bases between them. In germline, CDR1 is SGHNT, CDR2 YYREEE (reference sequence). For the CDR3, the DNA is TGTGCCAGCAGCTTGTCCAGGGGAGCGAACAATGAGCAGTTCTTC. It codes for CASSLSRGANNEQFF.

The rearrangement joins TRBV23-1 to TRBJ2-1; no clear D gene. TRBV23-1 is assigned to the ORF class and has an uncertain function. This CDR3 is built from 13 residues. The germline V and J ends were trimmed by 0 bases and 7 bases, with 7 bases remaining between them. The CDR3 here is CASSQSEHNEQFF. DNA of the CDR3: TGCGCCAGCAGTCAATCGGAACATAATGAGCAGTTCTTC.

The J gene is TRBJ1-6, the V gene TRBV5-4, with a tentative D call TRBD1 (6 bases). Trimming pared 4 bases from V and 14 bases from J, leaving 19 bases between. In germline, CDR1 is SGHNT, CDR2 YYREEE (reference sequence). The CDR3 consists of 14 residues. The CDR3 loop is CASSQNLGARALHF. DNA for the CDR3: TGTGCCAGCAGCCAAAACCTGGGGGCCAGAGCCCTCCACTTT.

This clone occurred a few times. The chain links TRBV18 to TRBJ2-1; 9 bases line up with TRBD1. The CDR3 contains 15 residues. J gave up 5 bases and V 3 bases, and 5 bases lay outside the gene matches. The germline gives CDR1 KGHSH, CDR2 LQKENI. CDR3 in amino acids: CASSPQTGGNNEQFF. The CDR3 DNA is TGTGCCAGCTCACCTCAGACAGGGGGTAACAATGAGCAGTTCTTC.

J is TRBJ2-2 and V is TRBV1. TRBV1 counts as a pseudogene. CDR3 size: 12 residues. The CDR3 region has the DNA TGCACCAGCAGCCAGAACACCGGGGAGCTGTTTTTT. This sequence encodes CTSSQNTGELFF.

For this clone: Other DNA sequences within the sample encode an identical CDR3. J is TRBJ2-6 and V is TRBV7-9, with a possible D match to TRBD1 (5 bases). The CDR3 consists of 15 residues. CDR1 is SEHNR and CDR2 is FQNEAQ in the germline V gene (reference sequence). Trimming shortened V by 1 base and J by 2 bases, and 6 bases separated the two germline ends. The CDR3 spells CASSLEGAGANVLTF. CDR3 coding DNA: TGTGCCAGCAGCTTAGAAGGGGCTGGGGCCAACGTCCTGACTTTC.

This clone turned up a few times. The rearrangement uses TRBV5-6 and TRBJ1-5, with 9 nucleotides matching TRBD1. CDR3 length equals 15 residues. CDR1 and CDR2 from the germline V gene are SGHDT and YYEEEE. J gave up 5 bases and V 4 bases, and 7 bases lay outside the gene matches. This CDR3 reads CASSQGQGLYQPQHF. CDR3 coding DNA: TGTGCCAGCAGCCAGGGACAGGGCCTTTATCAGCCCCAGCATTTT.

The chain uses TRBV11-3 and TRBJ1-1, with 9 bases identical to TRBD1. The CDR3 length is 16 residues. V trimming: 4 bases; J trimming: 0 bases; junction bases outside the gene matches: 6. Germline V gene sequence: CDR1 SGHNT, CDR2 YENEEA. CDR3 region: CASSSQGQGLNTEAFF. The CDR3 bases are TGTGCCAGCAGCTCCCAGGGACAGGGCTTGAACACTGAAGCTTTCTTT.

This clone was seen a single time. Other DNA variants within this sample encode the same CDR3. The V call is TRBV10-2, the J call TRBJ1-5; D not certain. CDR1 and CDR2 from the germline V gene are WSHSY and SAAADI. The V end lost 0 bases, the J end lost 2 bases, and 8 bases lay between the germline ends. This CDR3 spans 15 amino acids. The CDR3: CASSESGHRNQPQHF. The DNA of the CDR3 is TGCGCCAGCAGTGAGTCCGGGCACCGCAATCAGCCCCAGCATTTT.

The chain employs TRBV15 and TRBJ1-2; 7 bases align to TRBD1. This CDR3 has 15 amino acids. The germline CDR1 and CDR2 sequences are LNHNV and YYDKDF (reference sequence). After removal of 0 bases from V and 4 bases from J, the junction contained 5 bases not matched to a gene. This CDR3 reads CATSRDWAGGYGYTF. In nucleotides, the CDR3 is TGTGCCACCAGCAGAGATTGGGCAGGGGGCTATGGCTACACCTTC.

The chain uses TRBV6-5 and TRBJ1-2; 8 bases are a match to TRBD1. From germline, CDR1 is MNHEY and CDR2 SVGAGI. This CDR3 is 15 amino acids long. V trimming: 2 bases; J trimming: 8 bases; junction bases outside the gene matches: 10. The CDR3: CASSYTRQGAFGYTF. Here the CDR3 DNA reads TGTGCCAGCAGTTACACCCGGCAGGGGGCTTTCGGCTACACCTTC.

The chain carries TRBV2 and TRBJ2-6; D unresolved. Trimming shortened V by 6 bases and J by 0 bases, and 6 bases separated the two germline ends. The CDR3 runs to 14 residues. CDR1 is SNHLY and CDR2 is FYNNEI in the germline V gene. The CDR3, as DNA: TGTGCCAGCAGCCAGTACTCTGGGGCCAACGTCCTGACTTTC. It is translated as CASSQYSGANVLTF.